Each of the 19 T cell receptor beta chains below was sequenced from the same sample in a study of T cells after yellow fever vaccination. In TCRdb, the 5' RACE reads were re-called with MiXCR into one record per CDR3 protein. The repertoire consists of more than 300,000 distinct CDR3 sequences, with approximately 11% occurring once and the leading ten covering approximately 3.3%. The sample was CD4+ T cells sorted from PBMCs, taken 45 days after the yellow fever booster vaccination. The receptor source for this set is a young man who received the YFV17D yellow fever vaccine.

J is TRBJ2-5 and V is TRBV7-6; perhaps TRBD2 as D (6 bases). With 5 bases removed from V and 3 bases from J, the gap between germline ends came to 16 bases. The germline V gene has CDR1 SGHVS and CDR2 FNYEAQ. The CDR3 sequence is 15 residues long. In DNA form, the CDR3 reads TGTGCCAGCAGCGCGCCCTCGTCGGGGGAAGAGACCCAGTACTTC. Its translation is CASSAPSSGEETQYF.

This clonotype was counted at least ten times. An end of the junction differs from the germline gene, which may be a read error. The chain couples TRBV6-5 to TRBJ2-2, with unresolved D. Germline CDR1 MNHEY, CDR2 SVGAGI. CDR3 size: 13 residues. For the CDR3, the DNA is TGTGCCAGCAGTTACCCCCCCACCCGGGAGCTGTTTTTT. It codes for CASSYPPTRELFF.

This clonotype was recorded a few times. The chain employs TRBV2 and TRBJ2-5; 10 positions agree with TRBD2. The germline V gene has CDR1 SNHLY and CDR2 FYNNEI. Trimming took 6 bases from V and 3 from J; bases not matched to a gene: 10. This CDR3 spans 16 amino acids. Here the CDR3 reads CASSVLSGGAEETQYF. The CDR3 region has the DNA TGTGCCAGCAGCGTATTGAGCGGGGGGGCCGAAGAGACCCAGTACTTC. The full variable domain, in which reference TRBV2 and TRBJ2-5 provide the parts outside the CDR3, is EPEVTQTPSHQVTQMGQEVILRCVPISNHLYFYWYRQILGQKVEFLVSFYNNEISEKSEIFDDQFSVERPDGSNFTLKIRSTKLEDSAMYFCASSVLSGGAEETQYFGPGTRLLVL.

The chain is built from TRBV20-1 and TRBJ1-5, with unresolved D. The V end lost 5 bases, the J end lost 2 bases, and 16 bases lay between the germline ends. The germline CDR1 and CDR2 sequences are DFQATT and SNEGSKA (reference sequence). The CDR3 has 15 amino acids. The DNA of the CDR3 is TGCAGTGCTTCAAGGCCTCAAGGAGGCAATCAGCCCCAGCATTTT. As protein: CSASRPQGGNQPQHF.

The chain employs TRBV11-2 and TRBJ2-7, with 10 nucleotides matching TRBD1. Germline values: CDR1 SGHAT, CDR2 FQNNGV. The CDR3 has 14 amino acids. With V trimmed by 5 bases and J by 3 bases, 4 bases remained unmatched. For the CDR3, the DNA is TGTGCCAGCAGCCCGGACAGGGGGTTCTACGAGCAGTACTTC. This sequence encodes CASSPDRGFYEQYF.

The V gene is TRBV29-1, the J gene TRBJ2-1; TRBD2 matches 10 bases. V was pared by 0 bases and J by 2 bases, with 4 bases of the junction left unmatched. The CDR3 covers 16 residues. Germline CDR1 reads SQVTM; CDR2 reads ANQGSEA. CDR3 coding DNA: TGCAGCGTTGAAGAGCAGCGGGGGGGAACCTACAATGAGCAGTTCTTC. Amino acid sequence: CSVEEQRGGTYNEQFF.

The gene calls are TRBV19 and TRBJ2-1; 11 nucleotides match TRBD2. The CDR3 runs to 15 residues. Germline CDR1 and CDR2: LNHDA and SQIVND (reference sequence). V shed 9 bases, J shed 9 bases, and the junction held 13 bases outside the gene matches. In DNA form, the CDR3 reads TGTGCCAGCTCGACCGGGACTAGCGGAACGGGTGAGCAGTTCTTC. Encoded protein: CASSTGTSGTGEQFF.

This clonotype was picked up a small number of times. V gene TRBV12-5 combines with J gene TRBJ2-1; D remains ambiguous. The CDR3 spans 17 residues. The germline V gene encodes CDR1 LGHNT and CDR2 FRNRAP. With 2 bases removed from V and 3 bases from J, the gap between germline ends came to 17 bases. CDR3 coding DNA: TGTGCTAGTGGTTTGTGGACGGGCCCACGTCTCTACAATGAGCAGTTCTTC. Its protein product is CASGLWTGPRLYNEQFF. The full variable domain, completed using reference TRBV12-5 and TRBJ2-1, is DARVTQTPRHKVTEMGQEVTMRCQPILGHNTVFWYRQTMMQGLELLAYFRNRAPLDDSGMPKDRFSAEMPDATLATLKIQPSEPRDSAVYFCASGLWTGPRLYNEQFFGPGTRLTVL.

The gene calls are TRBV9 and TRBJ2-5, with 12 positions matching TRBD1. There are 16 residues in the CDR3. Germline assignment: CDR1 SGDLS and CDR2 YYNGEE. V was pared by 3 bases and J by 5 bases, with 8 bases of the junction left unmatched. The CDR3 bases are TGTGCCAGCAGCGGGGAGGGACAGGGGGCCTTTGAGACCCAGTACTTC. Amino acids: CASSGEGQGAFETQYF.

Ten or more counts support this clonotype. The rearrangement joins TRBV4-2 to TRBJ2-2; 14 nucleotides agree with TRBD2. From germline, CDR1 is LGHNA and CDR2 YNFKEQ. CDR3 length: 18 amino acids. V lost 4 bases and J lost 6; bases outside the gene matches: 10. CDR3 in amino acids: CASSRKTSGGAYAGELFF. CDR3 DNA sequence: TGTGCCAGCAGCCGAAAGACTAGCGGGGGGGCCTATGCCGGGGAGCTGTTTTTT.

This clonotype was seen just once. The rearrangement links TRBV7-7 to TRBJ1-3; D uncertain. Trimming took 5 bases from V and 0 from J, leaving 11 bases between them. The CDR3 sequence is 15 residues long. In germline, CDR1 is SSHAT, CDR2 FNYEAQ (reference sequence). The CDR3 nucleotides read TGTGCCAGCAGCCCGGACCCTGACTCTGGAAACACCATATATTTT. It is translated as CASSPDPDSGNTIYF.

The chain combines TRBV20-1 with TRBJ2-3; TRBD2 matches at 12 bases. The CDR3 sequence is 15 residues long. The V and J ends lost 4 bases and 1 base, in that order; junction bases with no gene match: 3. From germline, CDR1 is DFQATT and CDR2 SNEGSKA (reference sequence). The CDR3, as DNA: TGCAGTGCTAAACTAGCGGGGGGCCGCACAGATACGCAGTATTTT. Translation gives CSAKLAGGRTDTQYF.

The chain's CDR3 is CSVRGQGAYNEQFF. In DNA, the CDR3 is TGCAGCGTCCGCGGACAGGGAGCCTACAATGAGCAGTTCTTC. The gene calls are TRBV29-1 and TRBJ2-1, with 8 bases lining up with TRBD1. Germline values: CDR1 SQVTM, CDR2 ANQGSEA. The CDR3 has 14 amino acids. J was trimmed by 2 bases and V by 6 bases; bases with no gene match: 6.

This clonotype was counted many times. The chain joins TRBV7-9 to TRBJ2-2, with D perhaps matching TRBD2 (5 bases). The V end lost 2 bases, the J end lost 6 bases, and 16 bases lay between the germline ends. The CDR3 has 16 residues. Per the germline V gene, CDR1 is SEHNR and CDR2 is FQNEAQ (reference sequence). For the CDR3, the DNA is TGTGCCAGCAGCTTATTTGGCCTAAGAGGGTCCGGGGAGCTGTTTTTT. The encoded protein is CASSLFGLRGSGELFF.

CDR3 protein: CASSLPIGESTDTQYF. For the CDR3, the DNA is TGTGCCAGCAGCTTACCCATCGGGGAGAGCACAGATACGCAGTATTTT. This chain uses TRBV7-6 with TRBJ2-3; perhaps TRBD2 as D (5 bases). The CDR3 loop spans 16 amino acids. Trimming took off 2 bases at V and 0 bases at J, with 12 bases between the two ends. CDR1 is SGHVS, CDR2 FNYEAQ, per germline.

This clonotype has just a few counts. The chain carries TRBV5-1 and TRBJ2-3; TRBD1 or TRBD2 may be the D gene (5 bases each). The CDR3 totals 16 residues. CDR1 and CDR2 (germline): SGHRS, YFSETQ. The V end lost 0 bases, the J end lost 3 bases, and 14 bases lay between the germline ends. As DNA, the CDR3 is TGCGCCAGCAGCTTGGTCCGGGACGGTAGGACAGATACGCAGTATTTT. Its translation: CASSLVRDGRTDTQYF.

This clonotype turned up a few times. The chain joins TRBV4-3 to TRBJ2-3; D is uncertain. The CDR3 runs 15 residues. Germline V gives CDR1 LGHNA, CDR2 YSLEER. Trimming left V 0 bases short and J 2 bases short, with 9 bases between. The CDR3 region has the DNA TGCGCCAGCAGCCAAGAATTCTACTTCACAGATACGCAGTATTTT. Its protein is CASSQEFYFTDTQYF.

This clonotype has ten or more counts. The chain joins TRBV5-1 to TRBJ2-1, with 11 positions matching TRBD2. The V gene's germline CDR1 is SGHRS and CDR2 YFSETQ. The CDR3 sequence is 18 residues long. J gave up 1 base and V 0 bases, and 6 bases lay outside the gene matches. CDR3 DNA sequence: TGCGCCAGCAGCTTGGACCCGCCTAGCGGGGGGTCCTACAATGAGCAGTTCTTC. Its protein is CASSLDPPSGGSYNEQFF.

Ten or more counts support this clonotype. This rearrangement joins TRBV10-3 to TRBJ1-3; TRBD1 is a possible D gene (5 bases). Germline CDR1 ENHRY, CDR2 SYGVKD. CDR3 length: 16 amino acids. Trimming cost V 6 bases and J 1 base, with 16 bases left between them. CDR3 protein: CAISQRRAVSGNTIYF. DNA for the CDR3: TGTGCCATCAGCCAACGCAGGGCGGTATCTGGAAACACCATATATTTT.